What follows are 32 T cell receptor beta chains derived from one specimen sequenced in a study of T cells in Graves' hyperthyroidism and ophthalmopathy. There were TCR beta CDR3 regions amplified from RNA transcripts. In the first-round RT-PCR of the TCR CDR3, the HTBI primer set was used. Via MiXCR, TCRdb re-called the multiplex PCR reads, giving one row per CDR3 protein. Of hundreds of thousands of distinct CDR3 sequences in the sample, more than 15% were seen once. The sample was blood. These receptors came from a young woman with Graves' hyperthyroidism that later progressed to Graves' ophthalmopathy.

This sequence joins TRBV20-1 and TRBJ2-4; weak D call: TRBD2 (5 bases). Trimming pared 0 bases from V and 0 bases from J, leaving 12 bases between. The CDR3 totals 16 residues. Per germline, CDR1 DFQATT and CDR2 SNEGSKA (reference sequence). In nucleotides, the CDR3 is TGCAGTGCTAGAGATCTCCCGGCGGGAGCCAAAAACATTCAGTACTTC. Its protein is CSARDLPAGAKNIQYF.

This clonotype was seen ten or more times. The gene calls are TRBV5-8 and TRBJ1-5; no clear D. V shed 4 bases and J shed 15 bases, with 17 bases lying between them. CDR1 SGHTS and CDR2 YDEGEE come from the germline V gene. The CDR3 has 12 amino acids. CDR3 coding DNA: TGTGCCAGCAGCCCCACGTCCGCCGGGCGGCATTTT. This translates into CASSPTSAGRHF. The full variable domain, its missing parts supplied by reference TRBV5-8 and TRBJ1-5, is EAGVTQSPTHLIKTRGQQATLRCSPISGHTSVYWYQQALGLGLQFLLWYDEGEERNRGNFPPRFSGRQFPNYSSELNVNALELEDSALYLCASSPTSAGRHFGDGTRLSIL.

The chain joins TRBV9 to TRBJ2-7; D perhaps matches TRBD2 (6 bases). Germline assignment: CDR1 SGDLS and CDR2 YYNGEE. This CDR3 is 13 amino acids long. V was cut by 0 bases and J by 6 bases, with 10 bases left in between. As DNA, the CDR3 is TGTGCCAGCAGCGTAGATCCCGGGGGCGAGCAGTACTTC. It codes for CASSVDPGGEQYF.

V and J are TRBV10-3 and TRBJ2-2; TRBD1 aligns across 7 bases. V lost 10 bases and J lost 2; bases outside the gene matches: 7. Germline values: CDR1 ENHRY, CDR2 SYGVKD. CDR3 size: 14 residues. The CDR3 sequence is CATTGAANTGELFF. Here the CDR3 DNA reads TGTGCCACCACAGGGGCCGCAAACACCGGGGAGCTGTTTTTT.

This clonotype was seen a handful of times. V gene TRBV9 combines with J gene TRBJ2-1; D might be TRBD2 (6 bases). CDR1 is SGDLS and CDR2 is YYNGEE in the germline V gene. V was pared by 3 bases and J by 4 bases, with 11 bases between. The CDR3 runs to 14 residues. The CDR3, as DNA: TGTGCCAGCAGCGGGCGGGACTGGTACAATGAGCAGTTCTTC. The encoded protein is CASSGRDWYNEQFF.

This clonotype was detected ten times or more. The CDR3 DNA sequence: TGTGCCAGCACGGCCGCCTCTGGAAACACCATATATTTT. Protein sequence: CASTAASGNTIYF. This rearrangement joins TRBV12-3 or TRBV12-4 to TRBJ1-3; D is undetermined. Trimming cost V 7 bases and J 0 bases, with 7 bases left between them. The CDR3 contains 13 residues.

There are a few counts of this clonotype. The chain carries TRBV6-5 and TRBJ1-6, with D maybe TRBD1 (6 bases). This CDR3 is 15 amino acids long. V lost 0 bases and J lost 9, with 12 bases in between. Germline V CDR1 and CDR2: MNHEY, SVGAGI. The DNA of the CDR3 is TGTGCCAGCAGTTACTCGATAAGGGGGATTTCACCCCTCCACTTT. Its protein is CASSYSIRGISPLHF.

On this clonotype itself: A much larger clonotype is one base distant, so this may be a read error. The V gene is TRBV20-1, the J gene TRBJ2-3; D tentatively fits TRBD1 or TRBD2 (5 bases each). Germline V gene lookup returns CDR1 DFQATT and CDR2 SNEGSKA (reference sequence). The CDR3 extends over 14 amino acids. V gave up 2 bases and J gave up 8 bases, with 17 bases separating them. The chain's CDR3 is CSARLAGSSGTQYF. The CDR3 DNA reads as TGCAGTGCTAGACTGGCAGGGAGCAGTGGTACGCAGTATTTT.

V usage is TRBV20-1 and J usage is TRBJ2-7, with 7 bases that match TRBD2. Germline trimming cut 5 bases from V and 7 bases from J; bases unmatched to any gene: 11. The CDR3 sequence is 13 residues long. The germline gives CDR1 DFQATT, CDR2 SNEGSKA (reference sequence). CDR3 loop: CSAPPGGAGEQYF. CDR3 nucleotides: TGCAGTGCTCCCCCGGGGGGAGCGGGAGAGCAGTACTTC.

The V and J genes are TRBV3-1 and TRBJ1-1; 7 nucleotides match TRBD1. Germline trimming cut 1 base from V and 7 bases from J; bases unmatched to any gene: 6. The CDR3 spans 14 residues. Germline V lookup: CDR1 LGHDT, CDR2 YNNKEL (reference sequence). This CDR3 reads CASSQGDSNHEAFF. DNA for the CDR3: TGTGCCAGCAGCCAAGGGGACAGCAACCATGAAGCTTTCTTT. The full variable domain, with the rest looked up from reference TRBV3-1 and TRBJ1-1, is DTAVSQTPKYLVTQMGNDKSIKCEQNLGHDTMYWYKQDSKKFLKIMFSYNNKELIINETVPNRFSPKSPDKAHLNLHINSLELGDSAVYFCASSQGDSNHEAFFGQGTRLTVV.

About this clonotype: This may be a read error: a much more frequent sequence differs by one nucleotide. J is TRBJ2-7 and V is TRBV27; no reliable D call. The germline V gene encodes CDR1 MNHEY and CDR2 SMNVEV (reference sequence). With 6 bases removed from V and 1 base from J, the gap between germline ends came to 16 bases. The CDR3 consists of 15 residues. The CDR3 here is CASRSHSVGSYEQYF. The CDR3, as DNA: TGTGCCAGCAGGTCCCACAGTGTGGGTTCCTACGAGCAGTACTTC.

The CDR3 loop is CASSEGQGTGANVLTF. The CDR3 nucleotides read TGTGCCAGCAGTGAAGGGCAGGGGACTGGGGCCAACGTCCTGACTTTC. This chain links TRBV6-1 with TRBJ2-6, with a possible D match to TRBD1 (6 bases). This CDR3 is 16 amino acids long. V lost 1 base and J 2 bases, leaving 9 bases between the germline ends. Germline V lookup: CDR1 MNHNS, CDR2 SASEGT.

CDR3 DNA: TGCGCCAGCAAGGGCAGCAACACCGGGGAGCTGTTTTTT. Translating it yields CASKGSNTGELFF. The chain employs TRBV5-1 and TRBJ2-2; D uncertain. V was clipped by 6 bases and J by 2 bases, with 8 bases between them. This CDR3 contains 13 residues. CDR1 and CDR2 (germline): SGHRS, YFSETQ.

The V and J genes are TRBV4-1 and TRBJ2-2, with D perhaps matching TRBD1 or TRBD2 (5 bases each). CDR1 is MGHRA and CDR2 is YSYEKL in the germline V gene. The CDR3 has 15 amino acids. Trimming pared 3 bases from V and 7 bases from J, leaving 15 bases between. For the CDR3, the DNA is TGCGCCAGCAGCCATCGGGGCAGGTTGGACGGGGAGCTGTTTTTT. Protein product: CASSHRGRLDGELFF.

This clonotype was seen repeatedly, ten times or more. V gene TRBV6-1 combines with J gene TRBJ2-3, with 11 bases matching TRBD2. Germline assignment: CDR1 MNHNS and CDR2 SASEGT. The V and J ends lost 8 bases and 0 bases, in that order; junction bases with no gene match: 1. The CDR3 spans 14 residues. The CDR3 DNA reads TGTGCCAGCGGGACTAGCGGTAGCACAGATACGCAGTATTTT. Amino acids: CASGTSGSTDTQYF.

This chain connects TRBV20-1 to TRBJ2-2, with 7 bases matching TRBD1. Germline loops: CDR1 DFQATT, CDR2 SNEGSKA (reference sequence). The CDR3 runs to 14 residues. V dropped 3 bases and J dropped 2; count of bases not matched to a gene: 3. CDR3 coding DNA: TGCAGTGCTAGCGGGACAGCTAACACCGGGGAGCTGTTTTTT. It is translated as CSASGTANTGELFF.

This clonotype was recorded at least ten times. This chain joins TRBV2 and TRBJ1-4; D call uncertain. This CDR3 has 12 amino acids. Germline-derived CDR1 and CDR2 are SNHLY and FYNNEI. With 2 bases removed from V and 6 bases from J, the gap between germline ends came to 4 bases. The CDR3 here is CASSERDEKLFF. In nucleotides, the CDR3 is TGTGCCAGCAGTGAAAGAGATGAAAAACTGTTTTTT. The entire variable domain, with the rest obtained from reference TRBV2 and TRBJ1-4, is as follows: EPEVTQTPSHQVTQMGQEVILRCVPISNHLYFYWYRQILGQKVEFLVSFYNNEISEKSEIFDDQFSVERPDGSNFTLKIRSTKLEDSAMYFCASSERDEKLFFGSGTQLSVL.

The gene calls are TRBV5-4 and TRBJ2-6; 9 bases match TRBD1. The length of the CDR3 is 15 residues. The germline V gene has CDR1 SGHNT and CDR2 YYREEE (reference sequence). The ends lost 4 bases at V and 5 bases at J; junction bases unmatched: 4. The DNA of the CDR3 is TGTGCCAGCAGCCCAGGACAGGGGTGGGCCAACGTCCTGACTTTC. Translating gives CASSPGQGWANVLTF. Variable domain in full (rest from reference TRBV5-4 and TRBJ2-6): ETGVTQSPTHLIKTRGQQVTLRCSSQSGHNTVSWYQQALGQGPQFIFQYYREEENGRGNFPPRFSGLQFPNYSSELNVNALELDDSALYLCASSPGQGWANVLTFGAGSRLTVL.

In this sample, this clonotype turned up many times. The gene calls are TRBV20-1 and TRBJ2-1; D gene unclear. Germline-derived CDR1 and CDR2 are DFQATT and SNEGSKA (reference sequence). The CDR3 sequence is 14 residues long. The ends were cut back, 4 bases at V and 0 bases at J, with 10 bases in the middle. The CDR3 sequence: CSATHQSSYNEQFF. CDR3 bases: TGCAGTGCTACACACCAAAGCTCCTACAATGAGCAGTTCTTC.

The chain employs TRBV28 and TRBJ1-5; 7 bases map to TRBD1. Trimming cost V 4 bases and J 2 bases; bases outside gene matches: 2. Germline CDR1 and CDR2: MDHEN and SYDVKM. The CDR3 has 14 amino acids. DNA for the CDR3: TGTGCCAGCAGTTACAGGGGTGGCAATCAGCCCCAGCATTTT. It is translated as CASSYRGGNQPQHF.

This clonotype was found many times. The gene calls are TRBV6-5 and TRBJ1-2; weak D call: TRBD1 (5 bases). CDR3 size: 12 residues. Germline lookup yields CDR1 MNHEY and CDR2 SVGAGI. Trimming cost V 2 bases and J 6 bases, with 7 bases left between them. CDR3 DNA sequence: TGTGCCAGCAGTTACAGGGGAGATGGCTACACCTTC. It is translated as CASSYRGDGYTF.

This clonotype was observed a handful of times. This chain joins TRBV3-1 and TRBJ1-3, with 7 bases lining up with TRBD1. This CDR3 is 17 amino acids long. Germline CDR1 reads LGHDT; CDR2 reads YNNKEL (reference sequence). Unmatched junction bases numbered 6, after V lost 0 bases and J lost 1 base. The CDR3 DNA reads TGTGCCAGCAGCCAAGAATCGACAGGGCAATCTGGAAACACCATATATTTT. Translating it yields CASSQESTGQSGNTIYF. The entire variable domain, with the rest obtained from reference TRBV3-1 and TRBJ1-3, is as follows: DTAVSQTPKYLVTQMGNDKSIKCEQNLGHDTMYWYKQDSKKFLKIMFSYNNKELIINETVPNRFSPKSPDKAHLNLHINSLELGDSAVYFCASSQESTGQSGNTIYFGEGSWLTVV.

The chain joins TRBV27 to TRBJ1-2; D gene uncertain. The germline CDR1 and CDR2 sequences are MNHEY and SMNVEV (reference sequence). V lost 7 bases, J lost 3 bases, and 12 bases lay in between. This CDR3 spans 13 amino acids. The CDR3 nucleotides are TGTGCCAGCACCCACGATCGGGACTATGGCTACACCTTC. Translating gives CASTHDRDYGYTF.

The chain is built from TRBV27 and TRBJ2-5; 7 bases agree with TRBD1. J was trimmed by 4 bases and V by 9 bases; bases with no gene match: 5. Germline CDR1 and CDR2: MNHEY and SMNVEV (reference sequence). The CDR3 runs 12 residues. CDR3 bases: TGTGCCAGTCAGGGGGTTCGAGAGACCCAGTACTTC. Translating it yields CASQGVRETQYF.

This clonotype was detected many times. The gene calls are TRBV28 and TRBJ2-5, with 8 nucleotides matching TRBD1. Germline CDR1 is MDHEN and CDR2 is SYDVKM. Losses at the gene ends were 3 bases for V and 3 bases for J; bases not matched to a gene: 6. The CDR3 has 15 residues. Here the CDR3 DNA reads TGTGCCAGCAGTTTCCGACAGGGGTTGGAAGAGACCCAGTACTTC. Amino acid sequence: CASSFRQGLEETQYF.

Only a few counts were recorded for this clonotype. CDR3 residues: CSVERSGQETQYF. CDR3 bases: TGCAGCGTTGAAAGGTCAGGACAAGAGACCCAGTACTTC. The chain links TRBV29-1 to TRBJ2-5, with no clear D. Trimming took off 2 bases at V and 2 bases at J, with 9 bases between the two ends. The CDR3 extends over 13 amino acids. From germline, CDR1 is SQVTM and CDR2 ANQGSEA.

This clonotype was counted between two and nine times. A single base separates this from a much larger clone, so it may be a read error. The rearrangement uses TRBV7-8 and TRBJ2-3; D is unclear. The CDR3 extends over 16 amino acids. Germline V CDR1 and CDR2: SGHVS, FQNEAQ. Trimming left V 5 bases short and J 1 base short, with 16 bases between. The CDR3 nucleotides read TGTGCCAGCAGCCCCTATTCTGGAGAGCGCACAGATACGCAGTATTTT. Translation gives CASSPYSGERTDTQYF.

This clonotype was detected many times. This chain connects TRBV7-2 to TRBJ2-1, with 11 bases identical to TRBD1. V shed 10 bases and J 2 bases; nucleotides not matched to a gene: 4. Germline loops: CDR1 SGHTA, CDR2 FQGNSA. The CDR3 extends over 14 amino acids. The CDR3 protein is CATRTGGPYNEQFF. CDR3 DNA sequence: TGTGCCACTCGGACAGGGGGCCCCTACAATGAGCAGTTCTTC. Full variable domain (outside the CDR3, taken from reference TRBV7-2 and TRBJ2-1): GAGVSQSPSNKVTEKGKDVELRCDPISGHTALYWYRQSLGQGLEFLIYFQGNSAPDKSGLPSDRFSAERTGGSVSTLTIQRTQQEDSAVYLCATRTGGPYNEQFFGPGTRLTVL.

V usage is TRBV12-3 or TRBV12-4 and J usage is TRBJ2-4; possible D gene TRBD1, 5 bases. V shed 5 bases and J shed 6 bases, with 14 bases lying between them. The CDR3 loop spans 14 amino acids. Here the CDR3 DNA reads TGTGCCAGCAGTGCCAGGGTTGGAGTAAACATTCAGTACTTC. Protein product: CASSARVGVNIQYF.

The rearrangement uses TRBV2 and TRBJ2-1; 8 nucleotides align to TRBD1. Germline V gives CDR1 SNHLY, CDR2 FYNNEI. CDR3 length equals 13 residues. With V trimmed by 6 bases and J by 7 bases, 5 bases remained unmatched. CDR3 DNA: TGTGCCAGCAGCCGGACAGGGAGGAATGAGCAGTTCTTC. Residues: CASSRTGRNEQFF.

This clonotype has at least ten counts. Here the CDR3 reads CASSYDPGGYEQYF. CDR3 nucleotide sequence: TGTGCCAGCAGTTACGATCCTGGTGGCTACGAGCAGTACTTC. The rearrangement uses TRBV6-2 or TRBV6-3 and TRBJ2-7; unclear D gene. CDR1 MNHEY and CDR2 SVGEGT come from the germline V gene. Deletions cut 2 bases from V and 3 bases from J, with 11 bases between. The CDR3 runs 14 residues.

This clonotype was seen many times. This rearrangement joins TRBV7-2 to TRBJ2-3; unclear D gene. V lost 3 bases and J 1 base, leaving 14 bases between the germline ends. Germline V gene sequence: CDR1 SGHTA, CDR2 FQGNSA. CDR3 length equals 16 residues. CDR3 sequence reads: CASSLGARYRTDTQYF. The CDR3 nucleotides read TGTGCCAGCAGCTTGGGCGCGCGTTACCGCACAGATACGCAGTATTTT.